This T cell receptor (beta chain) was profiled in a study of blood T cell repertoires in COVID-19. Looking at the study overall: Italy, Spain and the United States were the sources of the convalescent and acute COVID-19 samples. PBMCs, B-cell-depleted T cells, or T cells were the source of the cDNA or gDNA that made up the material.

While infection was still active, Seattle patients were enrolled and then followed longitudinally. Germline V gene data show CDR1 as MNHEY and CDR2 as SVGAGI. V was trimmed by 2 bases and J by 8 bases, leaving 10 bases between them. The CDR3 is 13 amino acids. Original processing notes: Amplifying reference gene primers gave estimates of nucleated cell counts. Clones were read by immunoSEQ multiplex PCR, and TCRdb kept only the in-frame ones, dropping some. V and J calls and clone size are copied from that table; D and trimming were computed from the DNA. Of about 360,000 clones in the sample, less than 90% were seen once.

V is TRBV6-5 and J is TRBJ2-1; weak D call: TRBD2 (5 bases). The clonotype was recovered from a woman aged 55 to 70 with COVID-19, enrolled during active disease. Sequenced input: peripheral blood. The CDR3 here is CASSYVGDYEQFF. In DNA form, the CDR3 reads TGTGCCAGCAGTTACGTGGGAGACTATGAGCAGTTCTTC.